Sequencing of this T cell receptor (beta chain) was carried out in a study of shared T cell receptors in the human thymus. Data came from immunoSEQ multiplex PCR; TCRdb stores just in-frame clones and leaves some out. The table has roughly 710,000 clones, 75% to 90% seen once. Germline-derived CDR1 and CDR2 are SGHAT and FQNNGV. The CDR3 has 18 amino acids. V dropped 5 bases and J dropped 4; count of bases not matched to a gene: 16. Separately, the same data were catalogued under a study of human thymus T cells. That report adds: Having corrective surgery for congenital heart defects, healthy Finnish infants were the ones who donated. The source of the thymus tissue was resections taken during corrective heart surgery. Within thymic and blood repertoires, V and J gene usage appeared to be biased. Related research described strongly overlapping thymic repertoires in unrelated people.

The rearrangement uses TRBV11-2 and TRBJ2-7; 11 nucleotides agree with TRBD1. Sequenced material: thymocytes. This clonotype was obtained from a girl under two years old with a congenital heart defect. CDR3 nucleotide sequence: TGTGCCAGCAGCCCCTTCCCCTTCGCCGGGACAGGGGGTTACGAGCAGTACTTC. Its protein product is CASSPFPFAGTGGYEQYF.